Following are 23 T cell receptor beta chains from one sample sequenced in a study of shared clonotypes between healthy human individuals. Clones were read by immunoSEQ multiplex PCR, and TCRdb kept only the in-frame ones, dropping some. This table holds under 550,000 clones, roughly 95% found once. Sequencing was done on a sample of naive CD4+ T cells sorted from blood. Subset noted: CD45RA+ positively selected. The source is a woman younger than 45 in good health.

V gene TRBV18 combines with J gene TRBJ1-1, with 8 bases fitting TRBD1. Germline trimming cut 4 bases from V and 1 base from J; bases unmatched to any gene: 2. The germline V gene encodes CDR1 KGHSH and CDR2 LQKENI. This CDR3 comprises 14 residues. The CDR3 DNA reads as TGTGCCAGCTCACAACAGGGGGAGAACACTGAAGCTTTCTTT. Translating gives CASSQQGENTEAFF.

The genes are TRBV7-9 and TRBJ1-1; a possible D gene is TRBD1 (5 bases). There are 14 residues in the CDR3. V was cut by 4 bases and J by 4 bases, with 13 bases left in between. Germline loops: CDR1 SEHNR, CDR2 FQNEAQ (reference sequence). The CDR3 reads CASSYLGEGTEAFF. The CDR3 DNA sequence: TGTGCCAGCAGCTACCTGGGGGAGGGCACTGAAGCTTTCTTT.

The J gene is TRBJ1-1, the V gene TRBV28; D gene ambiguous. This CDR3 is 14 amino acids long. Germline V CDR1 and CDR2: MDHEN, SYDVKM. Trimming removed 8 bases from V and 1 base from J, with 14 bases in between. The CDR3 DNA reads as TGTGCCAGCCGGGGTTGGCGATCGAACACTGAAGCTTTCTTT. It translates to CASRGWRSNTEAFF. Full variable domain (remainder filled in from reference TRBV28 and TRBJ1-1): DVKVTQSSRYLVKRTGEKVFLECVQDMDHENMFWYRQDPGLGLRLIYFSYDVKMKEKGDIPEGYSVSREKKERFSLILESASTNQTSMYLCASRGWRSNTEAFFGQGTRLTVV.

The chain has TRBV6-5 and TRBJ2-1; perhaps D is TRBD1 or TRBD2 (6 bases each). V dropped 0 bases and J dropped 6 bases, with 12 bases sitting between them. CDR3 length: 15 residues. Germline CDR1 MNHEY, CDR2 SVGAGI. CDR3: CASSYSGGPGNEQFF. The CDR3 DNA is TGTGCCAGCAGTTACTCTGGGGGGCCTGGCAATGAGCAGTTCTTC.

The chain joins TRBV7-8 to TRBJ2-5; either TRBD1 or TRBD2 may supply D (5 bases each). The CDR3 length is 14 residues. The germline gives CDR1 SGHVS, CDR2 FQNEAQ. The germline V and J ends were trimmed by 5 bases and 5 bases, with 15 bases remaining between them. Here the CDR3 reads CASSGGLSAETQYF. In DNA, the CDR3 is TGTGCCAGCAGCGGGGGTTTGTCAGCGGAGACCCAGTACTTC.

The gene calls are TRBV6-6 and TRBJ2-7, with unresolved D. Looked up from germline, CDR1 is MNHNY and CDR2 is SVGAGI (reference sequence). This CDR3 is 12 amino acids long. Trimming took 4 bases from V and 2 from J, leaving 6 bases between them. DNA of the CDR3: TGTGCCAGCAGTTCCACTCCCTACGAGCAGTACTTC. It specifies CASSSTPYEQYF.

The DNA for the CDR3 is TGTGCCAGCAGTTTTACAGGGAACTATGGCTACACCTTC. This translates into CASSFTGNYGYTF. V and J are TRBV28 and TRBJ1-2; tentatively, D is TRBD1 (6 bases). Germline values: CDR1 MDHEN, CDR2 SYDVKM. V shed 3 bases and J shed 2 bases, with 7 bases lying between them. This CDR3 is built from 13 residues.

The CDR3 is CASSGVQGQTYEQYF. Here the CDR3 DNA reads TGTGCCAGCAGCGGAGTACAGGGACAGACCTACGAGCAGTACTTC. This chain uses TRBV11-2 with TRBJ2-7; 7 nucleotides match TRBD1. V was pared by 5 bases and J by 2 bases, with 9 bases of the junction left unmatched. The CDR3 sequence is 15 residues long. Per the germline V gene, CDR1 is SGHAT and CDR2 is FQNNGV.

The rearrangement links TRBV27 to TRBJ2-2; TRBD1 might be the D (6 bases). CDR1 is MNHEY, CDR2 SMNVEV, per germline (reference sequence). V shed 6 bases and J shed 4 bases, with 15 bases lying between them. The length of the CDR3 is 15 residues. CDR3 in amino acids: CASSPVSGVTGELFF. CDR3 nucleotide sequence: TGTGCCAGCAGCCCCGTATCAGGGGTCACCGGGGAGCTGTTTTTT.

The rearrangement joins TRBV27 to TRBJ2-1, with D possibly matching TRBD1 (5 bases). CDR1 and CDR2 from the germline V gene are MNHEY and SMNVEV (reference sequence). Trimming stripped 5 bases from V and 3 bases from J, with 14 bases between. The CDR3 length is 15 residues. The CDR3 spells CASSLDRLLYNEQFF. The DNA of the CDR3 is TGTGCCAGCAGTCTCGACAGACTTCTCTACAATGAGCAGTTCTTC.

This clone was recorded a few times. In DNA, the CDR3 is TGTGCCAGTAGTATAATGGGGGGCGCGTGGCCCCAGCATTTT. Protein: CASSIMGGAWPQHF. The genes are TRBV19 and TRBJ1-5, with D perhaps TRBD1 (6 bases). The CDR3 is made up of 14 amino acids. Deletions cut 2 bases from V and 9 bases from J, with 14 bases between. Germline CDR1 reads LNHDA; CDR2 reads SQIVND (reference sequence).

This clone appeared a single time. The rearrangement links TRBV6-1 to TRBJ2-1; 8 nucleotides line up with TRBD1. Germline lookup yields CDR1 MNHNS and CDR2 SASEGT. V shed 7 bases, J shed 7 bases, and the junction held 9 bases outside the gene matches. The CDR3 has 14 residues. The CDR3 spells CASTQTGDSNEQFF. The CDR3 DNA sequence: TGTGCCAGCACGCAGACAGGGGACTCGAATGAGCAGTTCTTC.

This sequence joins TRBV18 and TRBJ1-5; TRBD1 is a possible D gene (5 bases). Trimming took off 4 bases at V and 0 bases at J, with 10 bases between the two ends. The germline gives CDR1 KGHSH, CDR2 LQKENI. The CDR3 runs to 15 residues. CDR3 in amino acids: CASSQQADSNQPQHF. Written as DNA, the CDR3 is TGTGCCAGCTCACAACAGGCGGATAGCAATCAGCCCCAGCATTTT. The full variable domain, in which reference TRBV18 and TRBJ1-5 provide the parts outside the CDR3, is NAGVMQNPRHLVRRRGQEARLRCSPMKGHSHVYWYRQLPEEGLKFMVYLQKENIIDESGMPKERFSAEFPKEGPSILRIQQVVRGDSAAYFCASSQQADSNQPQHFGDGTRLSIL.

V usage is TRBV11-2 and J usage is TRBJ2-7, with 11 nucleotides matching TRBD2. CDR1 is SGHAT, CDR2 FQNNGV, per germline. The V gene end was trimmed by 5 bases and the J gene end by 10 bases; junction bases not matched to a gene: 10. The CDR3 loop spans 14 amino acids. The CDR3 DNA reads as TGTGCCAGCAGCACCGGGACTAGCGGTAATTTTCAGTACTTC. Translated, it gives CASSTGTSGNFQYF.

Turning to this clone: Different DNA sequences within this sample yield the same CDR3. The genes are TRBV18 and TRBJ2-7; D not certain. V was clipped by 2 bases and J by 3 bases, with 8 bases between them. The CDR3 spans 13 residues. Germline lookup yields CDR1 KGHSH and CDR2 LQKENI. CDR3 amino acids: CASSPLGDYEQYF. The CDR3 nucleotides are TGTGCCAGCTCACCATTAGGAGACTACGAGCAGTACTTC.

This chain connects TRBV7-9 to TRBJ1-5; 8 nucleotides align to TRBD1. V trimming: 5 bases; J trimming: 2 bases; junction bases outside the gene matches: 2. Germline V gives CDR1 SEHNR, CDR2 FQNEAQ (reference sequence). The CDR3 spans 14 residues. In DNA form, the CDR3 reads TGTGCCAGCAGCGACAGGGGAGGCAATCAGCCCCAGCATTTT. This codes for CASSDRGGNQPQHF. Variable domain in full (rest from reference TRBV7-9 and TRBJ1-5): DTGVSQNPRHKITKRGQNVTFRCDPISEHNRLYWYRQTLGQGPEFLTYFQNEAQLEKSRLLSDRFSAERPKGSFSTLEIQRTEQGDSAMYLCASSDRGGNQPQHFGDGTRLSIL.

The chain links TRBV2 to TRBJ1-2; 12 positions agree with TRBD1. The CDR3 runs to 15 residues. Germline V gives CDR1 SNHLY, CDR2 FYNNEI. The trim removed 6 bases at V and 8 bases at J, leaving 10 bases unmatched. As DNA, the CDR3 is TGTGCCAGCAGAGCGACCGGGACAGGGGGCGGGGGCTACACCTTC. Residues: CASRATGTGGGGYTF.

The rearrangement uses TRBV6-5 and TRBJ2-1; 11 bases match TRBD1. Looked up from germline, CDR1 is MNHEY and CDR2 is SVGAGI. The CDR3 runs 15 residues. V shed 7 bases and J 9 bases; nucleotides not matched to a gene: 11. CDR3 DNA sequence: TGTGCCAGCACCCCCGGACAGGGGGCTTTTAGTGAGCAGTTCTTC. Amino acid sequence: CASTPGQGAFSEQFF.

CDR3 residues: CASSLVGTANTEAFF. Written as DNA, the CDR3 is TGTGCCAGCAGCTTGGTTGGGACAGCGAACACTGAAGCTTTCTTT. The chain combines TRBV5-6 with TRBJ1-1; TRBD1 aligns across 7 bases. Germline lookup yields CDR1 SGHDT and CDR2 YYEEEE. The V and J ends lost 0 bases and 1 base, in that order; junction bases with no gene match: 3. The CDR3 loop spans 15 amino acids.

This clone was recorded a few times. CDR3 nucleotides: TGCGCCAGCAGCTTGGCTGTGGGGGACCAGCCCCAGCATTTT. Translated, it gives CASSLAVGDQPQHF. V and J are TRBV5-1 and TRBJ1-5; D is perhaps TRBD1 (5 bases). CDR3 size: 14 residues. From germline, CDR1 is SGHRS and CDR2 YFSETQ. V was shortened by 0 bases and J by 7 bases, with 11 bases between the two germline ends.

The chain recombines TRBV13 with TRBJ2-7; TRBD2 agrees at 12 bases. The V segment lost 4 bases and the J segment 5 bases; nucleotides outside the gene matches: 3. This CDR3 has 14 residues. From germline, CDR1 is PRHDT and CDR2 FYEKMQ (reference sequence). The CDR3 is CASSSLAGGHEQYF. DNA for the CDR3: TGTGCCAGCAGCTCTCTAGCGGGAGGGCACGAGCAGTACTTC.

The CDR3 region is CASSLGGGDNYGYTF. The CDR3 DNA reads as TGCGCCAGCAGCTTAGGGGGAGGAGACAACTATGGCTACACCTTC. The chain links TRBV5-1 to TRBJ1-2; D perhaps matches TRBD1 (6 bases). V was trimmed by 2 bases and J by 2 bases, leaving 13 bases between them. This CDR3 is built from 15 residues. The V gene's germline CDR1 is SGHRS and CDR2 YFSETQ.

This chain links TRBV6-6 with TRBJ2-7, with D possibly TRBD2 on 5 matching bases. The V end was cut by 6 bases, the J end by 2 bases, with 14 bases between. The V gene's germline CDR1 is MNHNY and CDR2 SVGAGI (reference sequence). This CDR3 is built from 14 residues. In DNA form, the CDR3 reads TGTGCCAGCAGCCCTCTCGGCGGGCCCTACGAGCAGTACTTC. It encodes CASSPLGGPYEQYF.